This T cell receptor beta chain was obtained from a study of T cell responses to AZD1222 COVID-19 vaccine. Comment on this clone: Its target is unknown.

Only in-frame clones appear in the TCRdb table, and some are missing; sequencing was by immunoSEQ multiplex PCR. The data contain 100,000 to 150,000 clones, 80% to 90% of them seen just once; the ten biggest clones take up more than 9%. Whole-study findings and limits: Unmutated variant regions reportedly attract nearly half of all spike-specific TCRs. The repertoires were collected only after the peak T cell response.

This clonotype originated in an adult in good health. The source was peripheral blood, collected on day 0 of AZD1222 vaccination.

The CDR3, as DNA: TGTGCCAGCCGGCGAAGGGAGGACACTGAAGCTTTCTTT. It codes for CASRRREDTEAFF. The rearrangement uses TRBV28 and TRBJ1-1; D is uncertain. Per germline, CDR1 MDHEN and CDR2 SYDVKM. Trimming removed 8 bases at V and 3 bases at J, with 13 bases between. The CDR3 runs to 13 residues.